The rows below give T cell receptor beta chains drawn from one sample of a study of blood T cell repertoires in COVID-19. Sequencing used immunoSEQ multiplex PCR; TCRdb keeps in-frame clones, though not all of them. Among more than 350,000 clones, around 91% were seen once, and the ten largest hold 1%. What was sequenced was PBMCs or T cells enriched from blood (not recorded which). The origin of the receptors is a young man who had recovered from COVID-19. CDR3s include the opening cysteine and the closing phenylalanine or tryptophan. D genes are given only for firm matches. Clone size appears in some rows only: once, few, many, or a class for an expanded clone.

CDR3nt: TGTGCCAGCAGCCCCCCTGGTGGTGCCAGGCCCGGGGAGCTGTTTTTT
CDR3aa: CASSPPGGARPGELFF
j_gene: TRBJ2-2
v_gene: TRBV7-9
d_gene: -
abundance: -

CDR3nt: TGTGCCAGTAGTAGTGTTTGGACAGGACCTAATTCACCCCTCCACTTT
CDR3aa: CASSSVWTGPNSPLHF
j_gene: TRBJ1-6
v_gene: TRBV19
d_gene: TRBD1
abundance: -

CDR3nt: TGTGCCAGCAGTGGACTAGCGGGGGCTTACAATGAGCAGTTCTTC
CDR3aa: CASSGLAGAYNEQFF
j_gene: TRBJ2-1
v_gene: TRBV6-4
d_gene: TRBD2
abundance: -

CDR3nt: TGTGCCAGTAGTATACTCGCCAGGGCGACTAACTATGGCTACACCTTC
CDR3aa: CASSILARATNYGYTF
j_gene: TRBJ1-2
v_gene: TRBV19
d_gene: -
abundance: once

CDR3nt: TGTGCCAGTAGTATTTCGTTGGACTTCATAAATTCACCCCTCCACTTT
CDR3aa: CASSISLDFINSPLHF
j_gene: TRBJ1-6
v_gene: TRBV19
d_gene: -
abundance: -

CDR3nt: TGTGCCAGCTCAGTCCGAGGGAGCACTAATGAAAAACTGTTTTTT
CDR3aa: CASSVRGSTNEKLFF
j_gene: TRBJ1-4
v_gene: TRBV18
d_gene: -
abundance: -

CDR3nt: TGTGCCAGCAGCCGGGGGGCCTCCTACAATGAGCAGTTCTTC
CDR3aa: CASSRGASYNEQFF
j_gene: TRBJ2-1
v_gene: TRBV7-6
d_gene: -
abundance: -

CDR3nt: TGTGCCAGCTCACCAGTCCAGGACTCCCCCGGGGGCTACACCTTC
CDR3aa: CASSPVQDSPGGYTF
j_gene: TRBJ1-2
v_gene: TRBV18
d_gene: -
abundance: -

CDR3nt: TGTGCCAGCTCACCGGACAGGGAGTATACTGAAGCTTTCTTT
CDR3aa: CASSPDREYTEAFF
j_gene: TRBJ1-1
v_gene: TRBV18
d_gene: TRBD1
abundance: -

CDR3nt: TGTGCCAGCAGTTTAAACAGGGCCTTCTCCTACGAGCAGTACTTC
CDR3aa: CASSLNRAFSYEQYF
j_gene: TRBJ2-7
v_gene: TRBV6-5
d_gene: -
abundance: -

CDR3nt: TGTGCCAGCAGTTACGGACAGGGAATCAATGGCTACACCTTC
CDR3aa: CASSYGQGINGYTF
j_gene: TRBJ1-2
v_gene: TRBV6-5
d_gene: TRBD1
abundance: -

CDR3nt: TGTGCCAGCAGTTACTCTAGCTACGAGCAGTACTTC
CDR3aa: CASSYSSYEQYF
j_gene: TRBJ2-7
v_gene: TRBV6-2/TRBV6-3
d_gene: -
abundance: -